A single T cell receptor (beta chain) is shown here with its context. Its cognate antigen is unknown. These data come from a study of cytomegalovirus exposure and HLA in healthy donors. Both 60 Vbeta primers and 13 Jbeta primers went into the PCR. Using immunoSEQ multiplex PCR, the repertoire was profiled, and TCRdb retains in-frame clones only, with some absent. The table lists more than 95,000 clones, more than 80% of them singletons. Notes on the study in general: Further analysis, carried out later, found HLA-associated TCR beta chains more clonally expanded than equally common other chains.

Sequenced sample: PBMCs. This sequence originates from a young man in good health and CMV-seronegative.

In DNA form, the CDR3 reads TGTGCCAGCAGCTTCTTCCAGGGTGATAATTCACCCCTCCACTTT. Its translation is CASSFFQGDNSPLHF. The V gene is TRBV5-6, the J gene TRBJ1-6; D is perhaps TRBD1 (5 bases). The CDR3 sequence is 15 residues long. V lost 2 bases to trimming and J lost 5 bases, with 11 bases between them. In germline, CDR1 is SGHDT, CDR2 YYEEEE.